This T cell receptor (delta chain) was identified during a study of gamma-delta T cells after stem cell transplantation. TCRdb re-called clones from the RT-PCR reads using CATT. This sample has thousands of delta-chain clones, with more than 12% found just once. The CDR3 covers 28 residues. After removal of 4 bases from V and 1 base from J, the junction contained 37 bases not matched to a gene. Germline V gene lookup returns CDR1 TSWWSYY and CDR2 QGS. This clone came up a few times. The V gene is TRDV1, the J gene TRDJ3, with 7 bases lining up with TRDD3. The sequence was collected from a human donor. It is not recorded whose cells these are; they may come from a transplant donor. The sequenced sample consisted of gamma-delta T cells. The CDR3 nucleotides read TGTGCTCTTGGGGCAGGCGTGGTGGGCCTGAATCACCACCCTCACGTGGGGGAGCCGTCCTGGGACACCCGACAGATGTTTTTC. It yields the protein CALGAGVVGLNHHPHVGEPSWDTRQMFF.